These 13 T cell receptor beta chains were sequenced from one sample in a study of shared clonotypes between healthy human individuals. TCRdb keeps only in-frame clones here, not all; method: immunoSEQ multiplex PCR. The sample records about 1 million clones, more than 60% being singletons. The sequencing sample was made of memory CD4+ T cells sorted from blood. Subset: CD45RA-negative fraction. The origin of the receptors is a man aged 18 to 30 in good health.

V is TRBV10-3 and J is TRBJ2-1; unclear D gene. Trimming took off 3 bases at V and 6 bases at J, with 6 bases between the two ends. CDR3 length: 12 amino acids. The germline CDR1 and CDR2 sequences are ENHRY and SYGVKD. DNA for the CDR3: TGTGCCATCAGTGAAAATATCAATGAGCAGTTCTTC. It yields the protein CAISENINEQFF.

This chain uses TRBV2 with TRBJ2-5; D is uncertain. The CDR3 covers 13 residues. V lost 7 bases and J lost 6, with 15 bases in between. From germline, CDR1 is SNHLY and CDR2 FYNNEI. CDR3 nucleotides: TGTGCCAGCATGGTAAGGGTCGGAAAGACCCAGTACTTC. This sequence encodes CASMVRVGKTQYF.

The chain recombines TRBV5-8 with TRBJ2-7; maybe TRBD2 (5 bases). The CDR3 has 14 residues. Looked up from germline, CDR1 is SGHTS and CDR2 is YDEGEE. V shed 1 base and J shed 6 bases, with 14 bases lying between them. CDR3 nucleotide sequence: TGTGCCAGCAGCTTGAGGCAGGAGGCCTCCGAGCAGTACTTC. Translation gives CASSLRQEASEQYF.

This chain uses TRBV5-1 with TRBJ2-5, with 7 bases that match TRBD2. The germline gives CDR1 SGHRS, CDR2 YFSETQ. V shed 0 bases and J 5 bases; nucleotides not matched to a gene: 4. The CDR3 totals 14 residues. The CDR3 reads CASSLGTSRETQYF. CDR3 nucleotide sequence: TGCGCCAGCAGCTTGGGGACTAGTAGGGAGACCCAGTACTTC.

J is TRBJ2-1 and V is TRBV5-1, with D possibly matching TRBD2 (5 bases). The V end was cut by 0 bases, the J end by 10 bases, with 20 bases between. This CDR3 has 16 amino acids. Germline lookup yields CDR1 SGHRS and CDR2 YFSETQ. The CDR3 here is CASSLEGSERSGEQFF. The CDR3 bases are TGCGCCAGCAGCTTGGAAGGTAGTGAGCGGTCCGGCGAGCAGTTCTTC.

CDR3 nucleotides: TGCGCCAGCAGCTTGGGAGACAGCCAAGCATCGGCCCAGCATTTT. Amino acid sequence: CASSLGDSQASAQHF. The chain couples TRBV5-1 to TRBJ1-5, with TRBD1 as a possible D gene (5 bases). Germline values: CDR1 SGHRS, CDR2 YFSETQ. Trimming pared 0 bases from V and 11 bases from J, leaving 18 bases between. The CDR3 is 15 amino acids.

The chain has TRBV6-1 and TRBJ2-3; TRBD1 might be the D (6 bases). The V gene's germline CDR1 is MNHNS and CDR2 SASEGT. The CDR3 loop spans 14 amino acids. Trimming stripped 3 bases from V and 4 bases from J, with 11 bases between. The chain's CDR3 is CASSDRQGSDTQYF. The CDR3 DNA follows: TGTGCCAGCAGTGATCGCCAGGGGTCAGATACGCAGTATTTT.

A remark on this clone: This sample also contains other DNA sequences that code for the same CDR3. This rearrangement joins TRBV29-1 to TRBJ2-7, with D perhaps TRBD1 (5 bases). This CDR3 has 12 amino acids. The V gene's germline CDR1 is SQVTM and CDR2 ANQGSEA. Trimming took 2 bases from V and 5 from J, leaving 10 bases between them. The CDR3 reads CSVERGGHEQYF. The CDR3 nucleotides read TGCAGCGTTGAAAGGGGTGGCCACGAGCAGTACTTC.

This clone has a count of ten or more. CDR3 DNA: TGCAGCGTTGTGGGACAGTCCTACGAGCAGTACTTC. It specifies CSVVGQSYEQYF. The chain recombines TRBV29-1 with TRBJ2-7; 7 nucleotides line up with TRBD1. Germline V gene data show CDR1 as SQVTM and CDR2 as ANQGSEA. Losses at the gene ends were 4 bases for V and 1 base for J; bases not matched to a gene: 1. This CDR3 contains 12 residues.

The gene calls are TRBV10-3 and TRBJ1-3, with 8 bases lining up with TRBD1. The CDR3 spans 15 residues. Germline V CDR1 and CDR2: ENHRY, SYGVKD. V lost 6 bases and J lost 4; bases outside the gene matches: 8. Here the CDR3 DNA reads TGTGCCATCAGGACCGACAGGGGAGAGGGAAACACCATATATTTT. It encodes CAIRTDRGEGNTIYF.

V usage is TRBV30 and J usage is TRBJ1-1; D unclear. Per germline, CDR1 GTSNPN and CDR2 SVGIG (reference sequence). The V end lost 7 bases, the J end lost 6 bases, and 24 bases lay between the germline ends. The CDR3 is made up of 15 amino acids. The CDR3 region has the DNA TGTGCCTACAAATCAGAATTACCCGGCAGCGCTGAAGCTTTCTTT. Its protein is CAYKSELPGSAEAFF.

This clone was detected only once. The CDR3, as DNA: TGTGCCAGCAGCCTTACGACAGGCGATCGCTATGGCTACACCTTC. Protein product: CASSLTTGDRYGYTF. The chain combines TRBV7-8 with TRBJ1-2, with a tentative D call TRBD1 (6 bases). Germline values: CDR1 SGHVS, CDR2 FQNEAQ. The germline V and J ends were trimmed by 5 bases and 4 bases, with 17 bases remaining between them. The CDR3 sequence is 15 residues long.

This clone occurred a few times. A much bigger clone sits one base away, suggesting this may be a read error. This specimen includes other DNA sequences encoding the same CDR3. The V call is TRBV9, the J call TRBJ1-1; no definite D call. The CDR3 consists of 13 residues. The V gene's germline CDR1 is SGDLS and CDR2 YYNGEE. V lost 0 bases and J lost 3, with 6 bases in between. CDR3 nucleotide sequence: TGTGCCAGCAGCGTAGGGAAACACACTGAAGCTTTCTTT. This encodes CASSVGKHTEAFF.